These T cell receptor beta chains were read from a single sample in a study of blood T cell repertoires in COVID-19. The data were produced by immunoSEQ multiplex PCR, yet TCRdb's version contains in-frame clones alone and is incomplete. The sample records 25,000 to 35,000 clones, around 88% being singletons. Sequenced: peripheral blood. These receptor sequences come from a human donor in a cohort sampled during active COVID-19. Both conserved end residues are part of each CDR3. D genes are given only for firm matches. Some rows have no size entry. The others give once, few or many, or a class for an expanded clone.

abundance: .; j_gene: TRBJ1-2; v_gene: TRBV18; d_gene: TRBD1; CDR3aa: CASSPLGTGGVVYGYTF; CDR3nt: TGTGCCAGCTCACCACTCGGGACAGGGGGCGTTGTATATGGCTACACCTTC
abundance: .; j_gene: TRBJ2-7; v_gene: TRBV5-1; d_gene: TRBD2; CDR3aa: CASSLGLAGGSYEQYF; CDR3nt: TGCGCCAGCAGCCTCGGACTAGCGGGGGGTTCCTACGAGCAGTACTTC
abundance: .; j_gene: TRBJ2-5; v_gene: TRBV5-1; d_gene: .; CDR3aa: CASSAERQETQYF; CDR3nt: TGCGCCAGCAGCGCGGAGAGGCAAGAGACCCAGTACTTC
abundance: .; j_gene: TRBJ2-7; v_gene: TRBV30; d_gene: .; CDR3aa: CAWSQTYEQYF; CDR3nt: TGTGCCTGGAGCCAGACCTACGAGCAGTACTTC
abundance: once; j_gene: TRBJ2-7; v_gene: TRBV7-8; d_gene: TRBD2; CDR3aa: CASSGRPGGSPSEQYF; CDR3nt: TGTGCCAGCAGCGGCCGGCCGGGGGGTTCCCCTTCCGAGCAGTACTTC
abundance: .; j_gene: TRBJ2-3; v_gene: TRBV14; d_gene: .; CDR3aa: CASSQDLGSTQYF; CDR3nt: TGTGCCAGCAGCCAAGATCTCGGGAGTACGCAGTATTTT
abundance: .; j_gene: TRBJ2-7; v_gene: TRBV4-2; d_gene: TRBD2; CDR3aa: CASSPNSGGTYEQYF; CDR3nt: TGTGCCAGCAGCCCTAATTCGGGGGGGACCTACGAGCAGTACTTC
abundance: .; j_gene: TRBJ2-7; v_gene: TRBV3-1/TRBV3-2; d_gene: .; CDR3aa: CASRPTGNSYEQYF; CDR3nt: TGTGCCAGCAGACCTACCGGGAACTCTTACGAGCAGTACTTC
abundance: few; j_gene: TRBJ2-7; v_gene: TRBV5-1; d_gene: .; CDR3aa: CASSLAGSYEQYF; CDR3nt: TGCGCCAGCAGCTTGGCGGGGTCCTACGAGCAGTACTTC
abundance: .; j_gene: TRBJ2-7; v_gene: TRBV24-1; d_gene: .; CDR3aa: CATSDLGQSYEQYF; CDR3nt: TGTGCCACCAGTGATTTGGGGCAATCCTACGAGCAGTACTTC
abundance: once; j_gene: TRBJ2-7; v_gene: TRBV18; d_gene: .; CDR3aa: CASSLTGNEQYF; CDR3nt: TGTGCCAGCTCACTTACAGGGAACGAGCAGTACTTC
abundance: .; j_gene: TRBJ2-7; v_gene: TRBV19; d_gene: TRBD2; CDR3aa: CASSILGGYEQYF; CDR3nt: TGTGCCAGTAGTATACTCGGGGGGTACGAGCAGTACTTC
abundance: .; j_gene: TRBJ2-3; v_gene: TRBV7-9; d_gene: .; CDR3aa: CASSPLVSGATQYF; CDR3nt: TGTGCCAGCAGCCCCTTAGTGAGCGGTGCTACGCAGTATTTT
abundance: .; j_gene: TRBJ1-2; v_gene: TRBV28; d_gene: .; CDR3aa: CASSRNRSGGGYTF; CDR3nt: TGTGCCAGCAGTAGGAACAGGTCGGGGGGTGGCTACACCTTC
abundance: .; j_gene: TRBJ2-7; v_gene: TRBV11-2; d_gene: .; CDR3aa: CASRRQGSTYEQYF; CDR3nt: TGTGCCAGCAGACGTCAGGGGTCAACCTACGAGCAGTACTTC
abundance: .; j_gene: TRBJ1-1; v_gene: TRBV18; d_gene: .; CDR3aa: CASSPDSEAFF; CDR3nt: TGTGCCAGCTCACCGGACAGCGAAGCTTTCTTT
abundance: few; j_gene: TRBJ2-3; v_gene: TRBV7-9; d_gene: TRBD2; CDR3aa: CASSRTSGDTDTQYF; CDR3nt: TGTGCCAGCAGCAGGACTAGCGGGGACACAGATACGCAGTATTTT
abundance: few; j_gene: TRBJ1-6; v_gene: TRBV5-4; d_gene: .; CDR3aa: CASSFGTDPNNSPLHF; CDR3nt: TGTGCCAGCAGCTTTGGGACTGACCCGAATAATTCACCCCTCCACTTT
abundance: once; j_gene: TRBJ2-5; v_gene: TRBV10-3; d_gene: TRBD1; CDR3aa: CASGQGGETQYF; CDR3nt: TGTGCCTCCGGACAGGGAGGAGAGACCCAGTACTTC
abundance: .; j_gene: TRBJ2-7; v_gene: TRBV11-3; d_gene: .; CDR3aa: CASSLEGETYEQYF; CDR3nt: TGTGCCAGCAGCTTAGAGGGCGAGACCTACGAGCAGTACTTC
abundance: .; j_gene: TRBJ2-5; v_gene: TRBV19; d_gene: .; CDR3aa: CASSMRQDGETQYF; CDR3nt: TGTGCCAGTAGTATGCGACAGGACGGCGAGACCCAGTACTTC
abundance: .; j_gene: TRBJ2-7; v_gene: TRBV19; d_gene: .; CDR3aa: CASSRAGNSYEQYF; CDR3nt: TGTGCCAGTAGTCGTGCGGGTAACTCCTACGAGCAGTACTTC
abundance: .; j_gene: TRBJ2-5; v_gene: TRBV29-1; d_gene: .; CDR3aa: CSVPLRGGETQYF; CDR3nt: TGCAGCGTACCCTTGCGGGGAGGTGAGACCCAGTACTTC
abundance: .; j_gene: TRBJ2-7; v_gene: TRBV7-2; d_gene: .; CDR3aa: CASSLVRLNYEQYF; CDR3nt: TGTGCCAGCAGCTTAGTCCGGTTAAACTACGAGCAGTACTTC
abundance: .; j_gene: TRBJ1-2; v_gene: TRBV15; d_gene: .; CDR3aa: CATSRGEQAYGYTF; CDR3nt: TGTGCCACCAGCAGAGGAGAACAGGCCTATGGCTACACCTTC
abundance: .; j_gene: TRBJ1-2; v_gene: TRBV5-5; d_gene: .; CDR3aa: CASSKDSTDYGYTF; CDR3nt: TGTGCCAGCAGCAAGGACAGCACCGACTATGGCTACACCTTC
abundance: .; j_gene: TRBJ2-5; v_gene: TRBV6-7; d_gene: .; CDR3aa: CASSYWGTLQETQYF; CDR3nt: TGTGCCAGCAGTTACTGGGGGACACTCCAAGAGACCCAGTACTTC
abundance: .; j_gene: TRBJ1-1; v_gene: TRBV5-1; d_gene: .; CDR3aa: CASQGLAGTEAFF; CDR3nt: TGCGCCAGCCAAGGCCTCGCGGGTACTGAAGCTTTCTTT
abundance: .; j_gene: TRBJ1-4; v_gene: TRBV5-1; d_gene: .; CDR3aa: CASSLDASSEKLFF; CDR3nt: TGCGCCAGCAGCTTGGATGCCTCGAGCGAAAAACTGTTTTTT
abundance: .; j_gene: TRBJ1-2; v_gene: TRBV6-5; d_gene: .; CDR3aa: CASSYSRGYGYTF; CDR3nt: TGTGCCAGCAGTTACTCCAGGGGCTATGGCTACACCTTC
abundance: few; j_gene: TRBJ1-1; v_gene: TRBV29-1; d_gene: .; CDR3aa: CSVGLLTVNTEAFF; CDR3nt: TGCAGCGTTGGCTTACTGACAGTGAACACTGAAGCTTTCTTT
abundance: .; j_gene: TRBJ1-1; v_gene: TRBV5-1; d_gene: .; CDR3aa: CASSLMAPNTEAFF; CDR3nt: TGCGCCAGCAGCTTGATGGCCCCGAACACTGAAGCTTTCTTT
abundance: few; j_gene: TRBJ1-2; v_gene: TRBV10-1; d_gene: .; CDR3aa: CASSEDRIYGYTF; CDR3nt: TGCGCCAGCAGTGAGGACAGAATCTATGGCTACACCTTC
abundance: .; j_gene: TRBJ2-7; v_gene: TRBV5-5; d_gene: TRBD2; CDR3aa: CASSSGGALEQYF; CDR3nt: TGTGCCAGCAGCAGCGGGGGGGCCTTAGAGCAGTACTTC
abundance: .; j_gene: TRBJ1-5; v_gene: TRBV20-1; d_gene: TRBD1; CDR3aa: CSASFGQGPQPQHF; CDR3nt: TGCAGTGCTAGTTTCGGACAGGGTCCCCAGCCCCAGCATTTT
abundance: .; j_gene: TRBJ1-3; v_gene: TRBV5-1; d_gene: TRBD1; CDR3aa: CASSGDRGAGNTIYF; CDR3nt: TGCGCCAGCAGCGGCGACAGGGGCGCTGGAAACACCATATATTTT
abundance: .; j_gene: TRBJ2-1; v_gene: TRBV27; d_gene: .; CDR3aa: CASSLIGAQNEQFF; CDR3nt: TGTGCCAGCAGTTTGATAGGGGCGCAGAATGAGCAGTTCTTC
abundance: .; j_gene: TRBJ1-5; v_gene: TRBV19; d_gene: TRBD1; CDR3aa: CASSDRGQPQHF; CDR3nt: TGTGCCAGTAGTGACAGGGGGCAGCCCCAGCATTTT
abundance: .; j_gene: TRBJ1-2; v_gene: TRBV29-1; d_gene: .; CDR3aa: CSVGGRYGYTF; CDR3nt: TGCAGCGTAGGGGGAAGGTATGGCTACACCTTC
abundance: .; j_gene: TRBJ1-5; v_gene: TRBV5-1; d_gene: TRBD1; CDR3aa: CASRDREWGPQHF; CDR3nt: TGCGCCAGCAGGGACAGGGAGTGGGGGCCCCAGCATTTT
abundance: .; j_gene: TRBJ1-3; v_gene: TRBV6-6; d_gene: .; CDR3aa: CAASNGQTRNTIYF; CDR3nt: TGTGCCGCATCGAATGGACAGACTCGAAACACCATATATTTT
abundance: .; j_gene: TRBJ2-3; v_gene: TRBV6-5; d_gene: TRBD2; CDR3aa: CASSRAGFSTDTQYF; CDR3nt: TGTGCCAGCAGCAGAGCGGGGTTCAGCACAGATACGCAGTATTTT
abundance: .; j_gene: TRBJ2-1; v_gene: TRBV11-2; d_gene: TRBD2; CDR3aa: CASSLVPWSRGVNEQFF; CDR3nt: TGTGCCAGCAGCTTAGTTCCGTGGTCGCGGGGGGTAAATGAGCAGTTCTTC
abundance: .; j_gene: TRBJ1-4; v_gene: TRBV2; d_gene: TRBD1; CDR3aa: CASSDGTGGGEKLFF; CDR3nt: TGTGCCAGCAGTGATGGGACAGGGGGCGGTGAAAAACTGTTTTTT
abundance: .; j_gene: TRBJ1-6; v_gene: TRBV28; d_gene: TRBD1; CDR3aa: CASSSPGQGSSPLHF; CDR3nt: TGTGCCAGCAGTTCCCCGGGACAGGGAAGTTCACCCCTCCACTTT
abundance: .; j_gene: TRBJ2-3; v_gene: TRBV2; d_gene: .; CDR3aa: CASTVSRGTDTQYF; CDR3nt: TGTGCCAGCACCGTCAGCAGGGGCACAGATACGCAGTATTTT
abundance: .; j_gene: TRBJ1-3; v_gene: TRBV5-5; d_gene: .; CDR3aa: CASSLGTSSSGNTIYF; CDR3nt: TGTGCCAGCAGCTTGGGGACTTCCAGCTCTGGAAACACCATATATTTT
abundance: .; j_gene: TRBJ2-1; v_gene: TRBV9; d_gene: .; CDR3aa: CASSVNQGTGEQFF; CDR3nt: TGTGCCAGCAGCGTCAATCAGGGGACGGGTGAGCAGTTCTTC
abundance: .; j_gene: TRBJ1-2; v_gene: TRBV19; d_gene: TRBD1; CDR3aa: CASSPRGGSYGYTF; CDR3nt: TGTGCCAGTAGCCCGAGAGGGGGCTCGTATGGCTACACCTTC
abundance: .; j_gene: TRBJ2-3; v_gene: TRBV6-5; d_gene: TRBD2; CDR3aa: CASSKRGGTDTQYF; CDR3nt: TGTGCCAGCAGTAAGCGGGGGGGCACAGATACGCAGTATTTT
abundance: .; j_gene: TRBJ1-2; v_gene: TRBV10-3; d_gene: .; CDR3aa: CASEGERFGYTF; CDR3nt: TGTGCCTCGGAAGGGGAAAGGTTCGGCTACACCTTC
abundance: few; j_gene: TRBJ1-6; v_gene: TRBV7-8; d_gene: TRBD1; CDR3aa: CASSLEGAALHF; CDR3nt: TGTGCCAGCAGCTTAGAGGGGGCGGCCCTCCACTTT
abundance: .; j_gene: TRBJ1-1; v_gene: TRBV9; d_gene: .; CDR3aa: CASSVAPNTEAFF; CDR3nt: TGTGCCAGCAGCGTAGCTCCCAACACTGAAGCTTTCTTT
abundance: once; j_gene: TRBJ2-2; v_gene: TRBV19; d_gene: .; CDR3aa: CASRFYGPNTGELFF; CDR3nt: TGTGCCAGTAGGTTCTACGGTCCGAACACCGGGGAGCTGTTTTTT